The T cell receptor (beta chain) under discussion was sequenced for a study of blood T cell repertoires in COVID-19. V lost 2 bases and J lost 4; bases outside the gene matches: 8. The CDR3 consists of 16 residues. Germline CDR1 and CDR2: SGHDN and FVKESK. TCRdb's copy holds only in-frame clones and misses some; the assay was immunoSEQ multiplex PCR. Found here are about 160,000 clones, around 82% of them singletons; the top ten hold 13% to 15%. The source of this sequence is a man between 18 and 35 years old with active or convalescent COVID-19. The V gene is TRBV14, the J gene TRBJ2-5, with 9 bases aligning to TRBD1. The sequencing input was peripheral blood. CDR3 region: CASSQIGQGFGETQYF. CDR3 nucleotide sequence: TGTGCCAGCAGCCAAATCGGACAGGGGTTCGGAGAGACCCAGTACTTC.